This entry describes one T cell receptor beta chain. Its antigen is currently unknown. A second PCR of 7 to 11 cycles used a sample-barcoded 5' primer and a J-beta primer mix. TCRdb re-called the 5' RACE reads through MiXCR, storing one row per CDR3 protein. The sample yields around 1.1 million distinct CDR3 sequences, roughly two fifths seen once. The entry originates in a study of blood T cells in healthy people across ages. Study-wide results and limits: CMV status of donors was not determined, possibly confounding expanded clonotype changes. TCR beta diversity tracked closely with naive T cell percentage.

Germline values: CDR1 SQVTM, CDR2 ANQGSEA. The CDR3 runs to 18 residues. Germline trimming cut 4 bases from V and 14 bases from J; bases unmatched to any gene: 27. This TCR came from a man aged 18 to 30 in good health. The chain recombines TRBV29-1 with TRBJ2-1, with 9 nucleotides matching TRBD2. Source material: blood. CDR3 residues: CSVVRLAGHSGGHSEKFF. The CDR3 coding sequence is TGCAGCGTTGTCAGGCTAGCGGGGCATTCCGGGGGCCATAGTGAAAAGTTCTTC.